A selection of T cell receptor beta chains follows, all from one sample in a study of blood T cell repertoires in COVID-19. Only in-frame clones appear in the TCRdb table, and some are missing; sequencing was by immunoSEQ multiplex PCR. Seen here are tens of thousands of clones, more than 75% observed once, and the top ten hold around 8.7%. Specimen: peripheral blood. The source of these receptors is a woman of 80 years or more with acute or convalescent COVID-19. Each CDR3 is given with its conserved first and last residue. Each record gives: V gene, J gene, clone size, D gene, CDR3 DNA, CDR3 protein. The D gene is left open where the match is weak. Size tells how often a clone was seen (once, few, many) or the class of an expanded clone, and some rows leave it out.

TRBV6-5,TRBJ2-1,NA,NA,TGTGCCAGCACCCCGGCGGGCTCCTACAATGAGCAGTTCTTC,CASTPAGSYNEQFF
TRBV11-2,TRBJ2-3,NA,TRBD2,TGTGCCAGCAGCCCGTGGGAGGCGGGGGGCACAGATACGCAGTATTTT,CASSPWEAGGTDTQYF
TRBV25-1,TRBJ1-1,NA,NA,TGTGCCAGCAGTGAAGAGGGCCCAACTGAAGCTTTCTTT,CASSEEGPTEAFF
TRBV11-1,TRBJ2-7,NA,NA,TGTGCCAGCAGCTTATTGACCACTAGAAGCGAGCAGTACTTC,CASSLLTTRSEQYF
TRBV5-6,TRBJ2-1,few,TRBD2,TGTGCCAGCAGCCAAACTAGCGGGGGCCCCTACAATGAGCAGTTCTTC,CASSQTSGGPYNEQFF
TRBV27,TRBJ1-1,NA,TRBD1,TGTGCCAGCAGTCCGGGCAGGGGGCAAAAAGGCACTGAAGCTTTCTTT,CASSPGRGQKGTEAFF
TRBV11-3,TRBJ2-1,NA,NA,TGTGCCAGCAGCTTAGACGGGACTCAGGTTTACAATGAGCAGTTCTTC,CASSLDGTQVYNEQFF
TRBV6-4,TRBJ1-1,NA,NA,TGTGCCAGCAGGAGACGGGGGAGGGACACTGAAGCTTTCTTT,CASRRRGRDTEAFF
TRBV30,TRBJ2-1,few,TRBD2,TGTGCCTGGAGTGGGGGACTAGCGGGAGGCGCCGTTGAGCAGTTCTTC,CAWSGGLAGGAVEQFF
TRBV18,TRBJ1-2,NA,NA,TGTGCCAGCTCACACTACGTGGTCTCGGATGGCTACACCTTC,CASSHYVVSDGYTF
TRBV28,TRBJ1-4,NA,NA,TGTGCCAGCAGTTTAAGGGGTGCAACTAATGAAAAACTGTTTTTT,CASSLRGATNEKLFF
TRBV30,TRBJ1-6,NA,NA,TGTGCCTGGAGTCAGGGGCTTAATTCACCCCTCCACTTT,CAWSQGLNSPLHF
TRBV5-1,TRBJ2-5,NA,TRBD2,TGCGCCAGCAGCTATGTAGCGGGAGGGCCGGGGATTCAAGAGACCCAGTACTTC,CASSYVAGGPGIQETQYF
TRBV19,TRBJ1-2,NA,TRBD1,TGTGCCAGTAGTACGACAGGGGGCGCGTCCCGGGCAGGCTACACCTTC,CASSTTGGASRAGYTF
TRBV2,TRBJ2-5,NA,TRBD2,TGTGCCAGCACTACTGGGACTAGCGGGAGTGAGACCCAGTACTTC,CASTTGTSGSETQYF
TRBV12-5,TRBJ2-7,NA,TRBD1,TGTGCTAGTGGTTCCGGACAGGGGGCATCCTACGAGCAGTACTTC,CASGSGQGASYEQYF
TRBV3-1/TRBV3-2,TRBJ2-7,NA,TRBD2,TGTGCCAGCAGCCAAGATGGACTAGCGGGAGGTTACGAGCAGTACTTC,CASSQDGLAGGYEQYF
TRBV28,TRBJ1-2,NA,NA,TGTGCCAGCAGTTTATTAGACCCGCGGGGCAGGACCTCAACTAACTATGGCTACACCTTC,CASSLLDPRGRTSTNYGYTF
TRBV12-3/TRBV12-4,TRBJ2-1,NA,NA,TGTGCCAGCAGTTTTGGGGGGAGTGAGGAGCAGTTCTTC,CASSFGGSEEQFF
TRBV3-1/TRBV3-2,TRBJ2-5,NA,TRBD1,TGTGCCAGCAGCCACTCCGACAGGGAAGAGACCCAGTACTTC,CASSHSDREETQYF
TRBV5-5,TRBJ1-5,NA,TRBD1,TGTGCCAGCAGCTTGGAACAGGGGAGGAATCAGCCCCAGCATTTT,CASSLEQGRNQPQHF
TRBV6-5,TRBJ2-7,NA,TRBD1,TGTGCCAGCAGAGCGCGACAGGGGGCTCTCTACGAGCAGTACTTC,CASRARQGALYEQYF
TRBV5-4,TRBJ1-2,once,TRBD1,TGTGCCAGCAGCTCTCTCGGGACAGGGGTCGGCTACACCTTC,CASSSLGTGVGYTF
TRBV12-5,TRBJ2-7,NA,TRBD1,TGTGCTAGTGACAAACCGGGACAGGACCCCTACGAGCAGTACTTC,CASDKPGQDPYEQYF
TRBV5-6,TRBJ1-2,NA,TRBD1,TGTGCCAGCAGCGAGGGACAGGGGGCTTCCTTTAACTATGGCTACACCTTC,CASSEGQGASFNYGYTF
TRBV5-4,TRBJ1-2,NA,TRBD1,TGTGCCAGCAGACTTATAGGGACAGACTATGGCTACACCTTC,CASRLIGTDYGYTF
TRBV6-2/TRBV6-3,TRBJ2-5,few,TRBD2,TGTGCCAGCAGTTGGGGAGGGAAAGAGACCCAGTACTTC,CASSWGGKETQYF
TRBV12-5,TRBJ1-5,once,TRBD1,TGTGCTAGTGGTCTGACAGGGTTGGGCCAGCATTTT,CASGLTGLGQHF
TRBV6-1,TRBJ1-5,NA,TRBD1,TGTGCCAGCAGTGAGGGACAGCTCAATCAGCCCCAGCATTTT,CASSEGQLNQPQHF
TRBV2,TRBJ1-4,NA,TRBD1,TGTGCCAGCCTGGGACAGGGGAATGAAAAACTGTTTTTT,CASLGQGNEKLFF
TRBV28,TRBJ2-7,NA,TRBD1,TGTGCCAGCAGGCCGACAGGGGGCGACGAGCAGTACTTC,CASRPTGGDEQYF
TRBV28,TRBJ2-7,NA,NA,TGTGCCAGCACGCGGGGGCCCTTGGAGCAGTACTTC,CASTRGPLEQYF
TRBV7-8,TRBJ1-5,NA,NA,TGTGCCAGCAGCTTAGCTGGGGCAGGGAACCAGCCCCAGCATTTT,CASSLAGAGNQPQHF
TRBV5-4,TRBJ1-2,NA,NA,TGTGCCAGCAGCTTGGGGGAGACCCTGGGTAGCTACACCTTC,CASSLGETLGSYTF
TRBV6-1,TRBJ1-6,few,TRBD1,TGTGCCAGCAGTGAACGACAGGGTAATTCACCCCTCCACTTT,CASSERQGNSPLHF
TRBV4-1,TRBJ2-2,once,TRBD1,TGCGCCAGCAGCCCAGGACAGGGATCCACCGGGGAGCTGTTTTTT,CASSPGQGSTGELFF
TRBV5-4,TRBJ2-2,once,TRBD1,TGTGCCAGCAGCCGTTCTCAGGGGGCCGACGGGGAGCTGTTTTTT,CASSRSQGADGELFF
TRBV9,TRBJ1-6,NA,TRBD1,TGTGCCAGCAGCGGAGGGACAGCCGGTAATTCACCCCTCCACTTT,CASSGGTAGNSPLHF
TRBV7-9,TRBJ2-2,NA,NA,TGTGCCAGCGTCCCGGTGAACACCGGGGAGCTGTTTTTT,CASVPVNTGELFF
TRBV7-9,TRBJ2-2,NA,NA,TGTGCCAGCAGCCAAGGGCAGGGATGGGAGCTGTTTTTT,CASSQGQGWELFF
TRBV5-1,TRBJ1-1,once,NA,TGCGCCAGCCGTTACGGGGGGGGCACTGAAGCTTTCTTT,CASRYGGGTEAFF
TRBV27,TRBJ1-6,once,NA,TGTGCCAGCAGTTTCAGGCCGTTGGATAATTCACCCCTCCACTTT,CASSFRPLDNSPLHF
TRBV4-1,TRBJ2-3,NA,NA,TGCGCCAGCAGCCAGGGGGGAAGCACAGATACGCAGTATTTT,CASSQGGSTDTQYF
TRBV5-4,TRBJ1-1,NA,TRBD1,TGTGCCAGCAGCTTGGCCCGGACAGGGTTGAACACTGAAGCTTTCTTT,CASSLARTGLNTEAFF
TRBV7-9,TRBJ1-1,NA,TRBD1,TGTGCCAGCAGCTTAGCCACAGGGGTGGCCCCTGAAGCTTTCTTT,CASSLATGVAPEAFF
TRBV14,TRBJ2-5,NA,NA,TGTGCCAGCAGCCAAGGTCTAGCGTCGAAGACCCAGTACTTC,CASSQGLASKTQYF
TRBV18,TRBJ2-1,few,TRBD2,TGTGCCAGCTCACCAGAGACTAGCGGGATCTACAATGAGCAGTTCTTC,CASSPETSGIYNEQFF
TRBV7-3,TRBJ2-2,NA,NA,TGTGCCAGCAGCTTCCGGGGGACCGGGGAGCTGTTTTTT,CASSFRGTGELFF
TRBV7-8,TRBJ2-3,NA,NA,TGTGCCAGCAGCCCCGCGGGTAGCACAGATACGCAGTATTTT,CASSPAGSTDTQYF
TRBV7-6,TRBJ2-7,NA,TRBD1,TGTGCCAGCAGCTTAGATTCAGGGGGCGCAACCTACGAGCAGTACTTC,CASSLDSGGATYEQYF
TRBV19,TRBJ1-1,few,NA,TGTGCCAGTAGTATAGATAAGCGGGCGTCCGCTGAAGCTTTCTTT,CASSIDKRASAEAFF